This T cell receptor (beta chain) derives from a study of response to subunit inactivated influenza vaccine. Findings and limits, study-wide: T cells newly recruited by each seasonal influenza vaccination are few, the authors suggested.

Each CDR3 protein is one row after TCRdb ran MiXCR on the RT-PCR reads. The profile covers about 520,000 distinct CDR3 sequences, with less than 30% appearing a single time and around 1.8% taken by the ten largest. Concerning this clonotype: Its antigen is as yet unknown.

This sample comprised CD4+ T cells sorted from PBMCs, obtained approximately 5 days after vaccination. The clonotype was recovered from a man aged 45-65 years who received an inactivated influenza vaccine.

The CDR3 DNA is TGTGCCATCAGTGACACCGGGACAGGGACCTACAATGAGCAGTTCTTC. Translating gives CAISDTGTGTYNEQFF. V usage is TRBV10-3 and J usage is TRBJ2-1, with 9 nucleotides matching TRBD1. Germline CDR1 and CDR2: ENHRY and SYGVKD. The CDR3 totals 16 residues. The V and J ends lost 3 bases and 2 bases, in that order; junction bases with no gene match: 5.